This T cell receptor beta chain came from a study of T cell responses to AZD1222 COVID-19 vaccine. General study findings and limits: Clonal diversity may have been underestimated in mostly white British donors.

The data were produced by immunoSEQ multiplex PCR, yet TCRdb's version contains in-frame clones alone and is incomplete. The sample consists of 75,000 to 90,000 clones, about 85% of them appearing once. The CDR3 is 13 residues long. The V end lost 0 bases, the J end lost 5 bases, and 7 bases lay between the germline ends. Points on this clone: Its target is unknown.

The chain carries TRBV12-3 or TRBV12-4 and TRBJ1-2; unclear D gene. This material consisted of peripheral blood, taken on day 0 of AZD1222 vaccination. The sequence came from an adult in good health. In DNA, the CDR3 is TGTGCCAGCAGTTTAGCCTCCAATTATGGCTACACCTTC. Translated, it gives CASSLASNYGYTF.